One and the same sample provided the 32 T cell receptor beta chains below, sequenced in a study of early T cells in non-severe SARS-CoV-2 infection. TCRdb passed the 5' RACE reads through MiXCR, listing each CDR3 protein once. The profile shows roughly 70,000 distinct CDR3 sequences, about 19% of them singletons. This sample comprised whole blood, obtained at baseline. The receptors shown here come from an adult who was a healthcare worker with PCR-confirmed SARS-CoV-2 infection or an uninfected control (not recorded which).

This clonotype was counted at least ten times. The J gene is TRBJ1-1, the V gene TRBV2, with 8 bases fitting TRBD1. Looked up from germline, CDR1 is SNHLY and CDR2 is FYNNEI. Trimming cost V 5 bases and J 6 bases; bases outside gene matches: 5. This CDR3 contains 13 residues. The CDR3 DNA follows: TGTGCCAGCAGTACAGGGGGGTTGGCTGAAGCTTTCTTT. This translates into CASSTGGLAEAFF.

This clonotype came up a few times. The chain couples TRBV12-3 or TRBV12-4 to TRBJ1-2; maybe TRBD1 (5 bases). Trimming cost V 1 base and J 4 bases, with 13 bases left between them. The CDR3 covers 15 residues. The CDR3 is CASSLGARASYGYTF. CDR3 coding DNA: TGTGCCAGCAGTTTAGGCGCCAGGGCCAGCTATGGCTACACCTTC.

The rearrangement joins TRBV29-1 to TRBJ1-2, with a tentative D call TRBD1 (5 bases). Germline V gives CDR1 SQVTM, CDR2 ANQGSEA. The V and J ends lost 6 bases and 8 bases respectively, with 10 bases between them. The CDR3 is 10 residues long. CDR3 nucleotides: TGCAGCGTGACAGAGGGGGGCTACACCTTC. Its protein is CSVTEGGYTF. The full variable domain, in which reference TRBV29-1 and TRBJ1-2 provide the parts outside the CDR3, is SAVISQKPSRDICQRGTSLTIQCQVDSQVTMMFWYRQQPGQSLTLIATANQGSEATYESGFVIDKFPISRPNLTFSTLTVSNMSPEDSSIYLCSVTEGGYTFGSGTRLTVV.

This clonotype has just a few counts. V is TRBV6-5 and J is TRBJ2-7, with 9 bases fitting TRBD2. Germline V lookup: CDR1 MNHEY, CDR2 SVGAGI. The CDR3 covers 15 residues. Trimming took 2 bases from V and 4 from J; bases not matched to a gene: 6. CDR3 residues: CASSYGLAGMYEQYF. Here the CDR3 DNA reads TGTGCCAGCAGTTACGGGCTAGCGGGGATGTACGAGCAGTACTTC.

This clonotype was seen only a few times. The chain uses TRBV7-6 and TRBJ2-3; 9 nucleotides line up with TRBD1. The J segment lost 2 bases and the V segment lost 5 bases, leaving 5 bases of the junction unmatched. Germline V gene data show CDR1 as SGHVS and CDR2 as FNYEAQ. CDR3 size: 15 residues. In DNA form, the CDR3 reads TGTGCCAGCAGCCCACAGGGGGCGTACACAGATACGCAGTATTTT. This encodes CASSPQGAYTDTQYF. Full variable domain (outside the CDR3, taken from reference TRBV7-6 and TRBJ2-3): GAGVSQSPRYKVTKRGQDVALRCDPISGHVSLYWYRQALGQGPEFLTYFNYEAQQDKSGLPNDRFSAERPEGSISTLTIQRTEQRDSAMYRCASSPQGAYTDTQYFGPGTRLTVL.

The V gene is TRBV7-9, the J gene TRBJ2-7; unclear D gene. The CDR3 loop spans 13 amino acids. CDR1 and CDR2 from the germline V gene are SEHNR and FQNEAQ (reference sequence). V was cut by 4 bases and J by 7 bases, with 14 bases left in between. The CDR3 DNA sequence: TGTGCCAGCAGCTCCGGACCAAATGGGGAGCAGTACTTC. This codes for CASSSGPNGEQYF.

This clonotype showed up many times. This sequence joins TRBV29-1 and TRBJ2-7, with TRBD1 matching 9 bases. Trimming cost V 6 bases and J 2 bases; bases outside gene matches: 8. CDR3 length equals 14 residues. Looked up from germline, CDR1 is SQVTM and CDR2 is ANQGSEA. The CDR3 DNA reads as TGCAGCGTGAGGGTCGGGACAGGGCCCTACGAGCAGTACTTC. The encoded protein is CSVRVGTGPYEQYF.

The chain recombines TRBV4-1 with TRBJ2-1; a possible D gene is TRBD2 (6 bases). Germline-derived CDR1 and CDR2 are MGHRA and YSYEKL. V was cut by 1 base and J by 8 bases, with 12 bases left in between. This CDR3 is 14 amino acids long. The CDR3 nucleotides read TGCGCCAGCAGCCAAGTCAATTTAGCGGATGAGCAGTTCTTC. This encodes CASSQVNLADEQFF.

This clonotype has more than one count but fewer than ten. This sequence joins TRBV7-2 and TRBJ2-3; 10 bases align to TRBD2. V trimming: 5 bases; J trimming: 6 bases; junction bases outside the gene matches: 8. This CDR3 has 15 amino acids. Germline CDR1 and CDR2: SGHTA and FQGNSA. The DNA for the CDR3 is TGTGCCAGCAGCCTTAGCGGGGGGCGTGGGGATACGCAGTATTTT. Protein product: CASSLSGGRGDTQYF.

J is TRBJ1-1 and V is TRBV6-5, with unresolved D. Germline V gives CDR1 MNHEY, CDR2 SVGAGI. The CDR3 is 12 residues long. Trimming cost V 5 bases and J 1 base, with 5 bases left between them. The CDR3 protein is CASSRGNTEAFF. CDR3 DNA: TGTGCCAGCAGTCGGGGGAACACTGAAGCTTTCTTT.

This clonotype was detected ten times or more. V usage is TRBV3-1 and J usage is TRBJ2-2; 10 bases match TRBD2. Germline V CDR1 and CDR2: LGHDT, YNNKEL (reference sequence). Losses at the gene ends were 4 bases for V and 6 bases for J; bases not matched to a gene: 8. This CDR3 contains 16 residues. CDR3 bases: TGTGCCAGCAGCCGAGCCACCGGGACTAGCGCCGGGGAGCTGTTTTTT. Translating gives CASSRATGTSAGELFF.

This clonotype was picked up a small number of times. The chain carries TRBV6-5 and TRBJ2-1; 7 nucleotides agree with TRBD2. This CDR3 region has 14 residues. Germline V gene data show CDR1 as MNHEY and CDR2 as SVGAGI. Trimming at V came to 7 bases and at J to 6 bases, leaving 9 bases not matched to a gene. The CDR3, as DNA: TGTGCCAGCACTGATGGGACTAAACGCAATGAGCAGTTCTTC. As protein: CASTDGTKRNEQFF.

The genes are TRBV5-4 and TRBJ2-5; 7 bases align to TRBD1. In germline, CDR1 is SGHNT, CDR2 YYREEE (reference sequence). The CDR3 consists of 15 residues. J gave up 4 bases and V 4 bases, and 10 bases lay outside the gene matches. CDR3 DNA sequence: TGTGCCAGCAGCCCCAGAAAGACAGGGTCAGAGACCCAGTACTTC. Translation: CASSPRKTGSETQYF.

This chain joins TRBV3-1 and TRBJ2-1, with a weak D call TRBD1 (5 bases). Germline CDR1 is LGHDT and CDR2 is YNNKEL (reference sequence). The CDR3 totals 12 residues. V was trimmed by 5 bases and J by 9 bases, leaving 11 bases between them. The CDR3 spells CASSGVRGEQFF. The DNA of the CDR3 is TGTGCCAGCAGCGGGGTTAGGGGTGAGCAGTTCTTC.

The V and J genes are TRBV27 and TRBJ2-3; D not resolved. The V gene lost 5 bases and the J gene lost 4 bases, with 7 bases spanning the gap. Germline CDR1 MNHEY, CDR2 SMNVEV (reference sequence). The length of the CDR3 is 12 residues. Written as DNA, the CDR3 is TGTGCCAGCAGTACTTCTGCAGATACGCAGTATTTT. Its protein is CASSTSADTQYF.

This clonotype was counted only a few times. The chain combines TRBV7-2 with TRBJ1-2; D remains ambiguous. The germline V and J ends were trimmed by 2 bases and 4 bases, with 11 bases remaining between them. The germline gives CDR1 SGHTA, CDR2 FQGNSA. The CDR3 length is 14 residues. This chain's CDR3 is CASSLSSAGYGYTF. CDR3 in DNA: TGTGCCAGCAGCTTATCCAGTGCTGGCTATGGCTACACCTTC.

The CDR3 here is CASSSRTAFNEKLFF. CDR3 in DNA: TGTGCCAGCAGCTCTCGGACAGCTTTTAATGAAAAACTGTTTTTT. The rearrangement links TRBV7-6 to TRBJ1-4, with D maybe TRBD1 (6 bases). This CDR3 has 15 amino acids. Trimming pared 4 bases from V and 4 bases from J, leaving 13 bases between. Germline V lookup: CDR1 SGHVS, CDR2 FNYEAQ.

V is TRBV7-2 and J is TRBJ2-5, with D perhaps being TRBD1 or TRBD2 (5 bases each). V lost 2 bases to trimming and J lost 7 bases, with 11 bases between them. Germline V CDR1 and CDR2: SGHTA, FQGNSA. CDR3 length equals 13 residues. CDR3 loop: CASSLRPRGTQYF. In DNA, the CDR3 is TGTGCCAGCAGCTTACGGCCGAGGGGGACCCAGTACTTC.

The chain combines TRBV7-2 with TRBJ1-4, with 7 bases matching TRBD1. The CDR3 loop spans 15 amino acids. Losses at the gene ends were 5 bases for V and 7 bases for J; bases not matched to a gene: 10. CDR1 SGHTA and CDR2 FQGNSA come from the germline V gene. DNA for the CDR3: TGTGCCAGCAGCGCCCGGACAGGTGCACTTGAAAAACTGTTTTTT. Translation: CASSARTGALEKLFF. Using reference TRBV7-2 and TRBJ1-4 for the parts outside the CDR3, the full variable domain is GAGVSQSPSNKVTEKGKDVELRCDPISGHTALYWYRQSLGQGLEFLIYFQGNSAPDKSGLPSDRFSAERTGGSVSTLTIQRTQQEDSAVYLCASSARTGALEKLFFGSGTQLSVL.

This clonotype came up many times. The chain employs TRBV6-6 and TRBJ2-1; 11 bases are shared with TRBD2. Germline V lookup: CDR1 MNHNY, CDR2 SVGAGI (reference sequence). The CDR3 has 16 amino acids. After removal of 0 bases from V and 4 bases from J, the junction contained 2 bases not matched to a gene. The CDR3 nucleotides are TGTGCCAGCAGTTACTCGACTAGCGGGGTATACAATGAGCAGTTCTTC. Translating gives CASSYSTSGVYNEQFF.

J is TRBJ1-4 and V is TRBV5-1; 7 bases align to TRBD1. This CDR3 is built from 16 residues. Unmatched junction bases numbered 15, after V lost 5 bases and J lost 8 bases. Per germline, CDR1 SGHRS and CDR2 YFSETQ. The CDR3 bases are TGCGCCAGCAGTCGTACTTCACGGGACAGAGGGGAAAAACTGTTTTTT. This encodes CASSRTSRDRGEKLFF.

The rearrangement uses TRBV20-1 and TRBJ1-1; tentative D call: TRBD1 (6 bases). Deletions cut 6 bases from V and 1 base from J, with 15 bases between. CDR1 is DFQATT, CDR2 SNEGSKA, per germline (reference sequence). There are 14 residues in the CDR3. The CDR3 spells CSAPRAGANTEAFF. DNA of the CDR3: TGCAGTGCACCCCGGGCAGGGGCGAACACTGAAGCTTTCTTT.

This clonotype was counted only a few times. The chain has TRBV7-9 and TRBJ1-1, with 7 bases identical to TRBD1. The CDR3 covers 16 residues. Looked up from germline, CDR1 is SEHNR and CDR2 is FQNEAQ (reference sequence). V dropped 5 bases and J dropped 5; count of bases not matched to a gene: 14. The CDR3 coding sequence is TGTGCCAGCAGCCCCCGGGGGCAGGGGGGATGGACTGAAGCTTTCTTT. This sequence encodes CASSPRGQGGWTEAFF.

V usage is TRBV6-5 and J usage is TRBJ2-6; unclear D gene. CDR3 size: 15 residues. Per germline, CDR1 MNHEY and CDR2 SVGAGI. Between the trimmed V and J ends, which lost 6 bases and 0 bases, there was a span of 9 bases. CDR3 sequence: CASSSQDSGANVLTF. Written as DNA, the CDR3 is TGTGCCAGCAGCTCCCAAGACTCTGGGGCCAACGTCCTGACTTTC.

The chain recombines TRBV7-2 with TRBJ2-1, with 9 bases fitting TRBD2. The CDR3 is made up of 15 amino acids. Germline CDR1 and CDR2: SGHTA and FQGNSA. Unmatched junction bases numbered 0, after V lost 1 base and J lost 2 bases. Written as DNA, the CDR3 is TGTGCCAGCAGCTTAGGCGGGGGGGCCTACAATGAGCAGTTCTTC. Translated: CASSLGGGAYNEQFF.

J is TRBJ1-6 and V is TRBV5-1; TRBD1 aligns across 8 bases. CDR1 is SGHRS, CDR2 YFSETQ, per germline. The CDR3 is 14 amino acids. Trimming removed 0 bases from V and 10 bases from J; junction bases left unmatched: 3. As DNA, the CDR3 is TGCGCCAGCAGCTTGGGACAGGGGTCGTCACCCCTCCACTTT. Translation gives CASSLGQGSSPLHF.

The gene calls are TRBV4-2 and TRBJ2-3; 13 nucleotides line up with TRBD2. The length of the CDR3 is 15 residues. J lost 5 bases, V lost 3 bases, and 2 bases had no gene match. Germline lookup yields CDR1 LGHNA and CDR2 YNFKEQ. In DNA, the CDR3 is TGTGCCAGCAGCCAGCGGACTAGCGGGGGAGATACGCAGTATTTT. As protein: CASSQRTSGGDTQYF.

The chain joins TRBV12-3 or TRBV12-4 to TRBJ2-1, with 9 bases fitting TRBD2. After removal of 6 bases from V and 4 bases from J, the junction contained 4 bases not matched to a gene. CDR3 length equals 14 residues. The CDR3 spells CASRRTSAYNEQFF. In DNA form, the CDR3 reads TGTGCCAGCAGACGGACTAGCGCATACAATGAGCAGTTCTTC.

The sample holds many counts of this clonotype. The chain combines TRBV29-1 with TRBJ2-2, with D unclear. This CDR3 region has 11 residues. V lost 2 bases, J lost 8 bases, and 6 bases lay in between. Germline CDR1 is SQVTM and CDR2 is ANQGSEA. CDR3 sequence: CSVENGGELFF. CDR3 DNA: TGCAGCGTTGAAAATGGAGGGGAGCTGTTTTTT.

This clonotype appeared a few times. The chain links TRBV6-6 to TRBJ1-6, with D uncertain. CDR1 and CDR2 (germline): MNHNY, SVGAGI (reference sequence). The V end lost 5 bases, the J end lost 10 bases, and 9 bases lay between the germline ends. The CDR3 has 12 residues. This chain's CDR3 is CASSPSPSPLHF. The CDR3 DNA follows: TGTGCCAGCAGTCCATCCCCCTCACCCCTCCACTTT.

The sample holds a few counts of this clonotype. This chain uses TRBV3-1 with TRBJ2-5; a possible D gene is TRBD1 (6 bases). The germline gives CDR1 LGHDT, CDR2 YNNKEL (reference sequence). Trimming left V 1 base short and J 12 bases short, with 27 bases between. This CDR3 comprises 17 residues. The CDR3 region has the DNA TGTGCCAGCAGCCAAGTCGTGCAGGGGAATCAGAAGAAGCCCGAGTACTTC. Protein sequence: CASSQVVQGNQKKPEYF.

The V and J genes are TRBV7-9 and TRBJ1-6; D unresolved. The germline V and J ends were trimmed by 3 bases and 9 bases, with 12 bases remaining between them. The germline V gene encodes CDR1 SEHNR and CDR2 FQNEAQ (reference sequence). The CDR3 is 14 amino acids. CDR3: CASSFAEGASPLHF. The CDR3 nucleotides read TGTGCCAGCAGCTTTGCCGAGGGAGCTTCACCCCTCCACTTT.